The next 6 T cell receptor beta chains were all read from a single sample in a study of CD8 T cells in Susac syndrome. With random hexamers, roughly 0.5 to 1 ug RNA was reverse transcribed. TCRdb processed the immunoSEQ multiplex PCR reads anew with MiXCR; each CDR3 protein has one entry. This table has about 130,000 distinct CDR3 sequences, over 90% appearing once. Sample: CD8+ T cells from PBMCs. These receptors came from a human donor with Susac syndrome.

The chain recombines TRBV7-9 with TRBJ2-1; D call uncertain. Per the germline V gene, CDR1 is SEHNR and CDR2 is FQNEAQ (reference sequence). The CDR3 spans 13 residues. V lost 1 base and J 8 bases, leaving 9 bases between the germline ends. The CDR3 protein is CASSLVELYEQFF. For the CDR3, the DNA is TGTGCCAGCAGCTTAGTCGAGCTCTATGAGCAGTTCTTC.

The chain employs TRBV13 and TRBJ2-7, with TRBD1 matching 7 bases. The J segment lost 7 bases and the V segment lost 6 bases, leaving 9 bases of the junction unmatched. Germline-derived CDR1 and CDR2 are PRHDT and FYEKMQ (reference sequence). The CDR3 has 13 residues. This CDR3 is CASSPPDRDEQYF. In nucleotides, the CDR3 is TGTGCCAGCAGTCCACCTGACAGGGATGAGCAGTACTTC.

The J gene is TRBJ2-1, the V gene TRBV9, with 11 bases lining up with TRBD1. The CDR3 consists of 14 residues. The ends lost 4 bases at V and 12 bases at J; junction bases unmatched: 9. Germline CDR1 reads SGDLS; CDR2 reads YYNGEE. CDR3 protein: CASSRAGDRGLQFF. The CDR3 DNA is TGTGCCAGCAGCCGAGCCGGGGACAGGGGGTTGCAGTTCTTC.

The chain combines TRBV6-5 with TRBJ2-5; no firm D call. The CDR3 totals 14 residues. The V gene's germline CDR1 is MNHEY and CDR2 SVGAGI. The V end was cut by 5 bases, the J end by 1 base, with 11 bases between. CDR3 amino acids: CASSGVGSQETQYF. CDR3 coding DNA: TGTGCCAGCAGTGGGGTGGGTTCCCAAGAGACCCAGTACTTC.

The V call is TRBV5-5, the J call TRBJ1-5; D not resolved. Between the trimmed V and J ends, which lost 3 bases and 7 bases, there was a span of 14 bases. The CDR3 has 14 residues. Germline lookup yields CDR1 SGHKS and CDR2 YYEKEE (reference sequence). For the CDR3, the DNA is TGTGCCAGCAGCTCCGTCCCGGAGAAACAGCCCCAGCATTTT. Protein product: CASSSVPEKQPQHF.

The V call is TRBV3-1, the J call TRBJ1-1; D possibly corresponds to TRBD1 (5 bases). The germline gives CDR1 LGHDT, CDR2 YNNKEL (reference sequence). This CDR3 is built from 14 residues. The V end lost 2 bases, the J end lost 7 bases, and 14 bases lay between the germline ends. DNA for the CDR3: TGTGCCAGCAGCCAAAGTTGGGGGGAGGATGAAGCTTTCTTT. It yields the protein CASSQSWGEDEAFF.